This T cell receptor (beta chain) emerged from a study of cytomegalovirus exposure and HLA in healthy donors (dated by TCRdb to between 2016 and 2019). For context, the study as a whole: An earlier analysis of around 600 of the donors reported 250 to 350 Gb of sequence data and 120 million or so unique TCR beta sequences from 150 million to 200 million T cells. The study was designed to test whether signatures of past pathogen exposure could be identified by cataloging public T cell receptors. Every repertoire in the discovery cohort had been generated on one and the same sequencing platform. Approximately 300 gigabases of sequencing data and tens of millions of unique TCR sequences were included in an early release covering about 700 HLA-typed donors. HLA typing covered class I and class II loci at four-digit resolution. The study used immunosequencing to profile the T cell repertoires of about 670 subjects and linked those repertoires to cytomegalovirus serostatus. To study patterns of TCR occurrence, a later analysis re-analyzed previously published TCR beta repertoires from hundreds of donors and added high-resolution HLA genotyping. Typing coverage differed by locus: A, B, C, DRB1 and DQB1 were typed in about 620-630 donors, DQA1 in about 500, DPA1 in roughly 590, and DPB1 in 450 to 480. Of the 398 genotyped donors, 81% fell in the genetic ancestry cluster associated with self-reported Caucasian donors. To decide whether each TCR beta V gene segment behaved as functional or pseudogenic, an earlier analysis of some 600 of the donors relied on high-throughput TCR beta sequencing. Roughly five DR-DQ haplotypes were handled as single units for association and clustering because linkage in the cohort was strong. Genome-wide SNP genotypes for about 65% of the roughly 700 donors were used in a later genetic analysis, which treated that subset as a discovery cohort. The study combined high-throughput TCR immunosequencing, statistical association of individual TCRs with disease status, and machine learning to predict cytomegalovirus infection status. Rather than using new phenotypic data, the later analysis identified candidate immune exposures from TCR beta sequences and from how often those sequences occurred across donors. On average, about 240,000 unique TCR beta nucleotide sequences were sequenced per donor among 398 genotyped donors of the cohort, with roughly 20% of those sequences being non-productive. Besides the first cohort of roughly 700 subjects, a separate validation cohort made up of over 100 different subjects was used. Alongside the repertoire data, information on donor age, sex, ethnicity and CMV serostatus was compiled. General study outcomes and caveats: While some public TCRs were present in many individuals, most TCR sequences turned up only very rarely across donors. It was suggested by the authors that the approach could potentially be generalized to other disease states and immunological phenotypes. A total of around 150 TCR beta chains were listed by the study as associated with cytomegalovirus. A later analysis found that HLA-associated TCR beta chains were more clonally expanded and had lower generation probabilities than equally common non-associated chains. In a later analysis, most CMV-associated TCR beta chains were found to appear HLA-restricted, with HLA associations seemingly driven largely by CMV exposure. Correlated functional status among segregating V segments might reflect linkage disequilibrium, but an unknown experimental factor could not be ruled out. Roughly uniform sequencing depth across donors was assumed in presence/absence analyses, although this assumption may not hold. Some IMGT-functional V segments, including TRBV6-2 and TRBV6-3, could not be told apart with the 87-base-pair reads, so those segments were excluded. In vitro tests confirmed that a few of the cytomegalovirus-associated TCR beta chains recognize cytomegalovirus antigens. A cluster of highly shared sequence variants was judged likely to represent a technical artifact of the sequencing pipeline. When HLA alleles, especially DR and DQ, strongly co-occurred, attributing TCR associations to individual alleles was difficult. For the cohort, immune exposure information was limited to CMV serostatus. A further reported finding was that TCR beta sequences accurately predicted the HLA-A and HLA-B alleles for most subjects in the first cohort. Because counts were too low, approximately 18 rarely observed V segments, including chromosome 9 orphons, were excluded from the earlier analysis of several hundred of the donors. A later genetic analysis reported fewer N-insertions in productive TCRs among donors in an Asian-associated ancestry cluster than the roughly 650-donor mean. An earlier analysis of approximately 530 of the donors showed that most TCR beta V segments appeared in productive rearrangements either about 87% or about 30% of the time, which broadly matched IMGT annotations. A later analysis reported that several top co-occurrence clusters appeared linked to parvovirus B19, influenza, CMV and Epstein-Barr virus. In a later analysis, TCR association rates were found to vary across HLA loci, with the most associated TCRs seen for DRB1 alleles and the fewest for HLA-C alleles. HLA typing was unavailable for some donors at each locus, so association tests used only the typed subset. In this cohort, only TCR beta chains were sequenced, and detectable features were limited by the absence of alpha or paired-chain data. The classifier was reported to diagnose cytomegalovirus status with high specificity and sensitivity in both the original cohort and the validation cohort. An association between a missense DCLRE1C variant and V-gene and J-gene trimming of TCR beta chains was found in a later genetic analysis and replicated in an independent cohort. At a false discovery rate of 0.05, a later analysis linked roughly 17,000 TCR beta sequences to specific HLA alleles.

CDR1 and CDR2, looked up from the germline V gene, are KGHSH and LQKENI. Trimming at the junction amounts to 3 bases on V and 8 bases on J, and the germline ends lie 13 bases apart. Counted from cysteine to phenylalanine, this CDR3 has 14 amino acids. Only the CDR3 portion is preserved as DNA: 42 bases, with reading frame beginning at the first base. Library preparation employed the immunoSEQ multiplex PCR assay. For the multiplex PCR, a mixture combining 60 forward primers for TCR Vbeta segments and 13 reverse primers for TCR Jbeta segments was used. The CDR3 region of rearranged TCR beta genes was amplified from genomic DNA by a multiplex PCR assay. On the Illumina HiSeq System, the amplified TCR beta libraries were sequenced as 87-base-pair reads. On the authors' methods: Across the 600 to 700 repertoires, a later analysis counted roughly 77 million unique TCR beta chains, roughly 11 million of which were shared by at least two donors. A nearest-neighbor algorithm error-corrected the raw reads and collapsed the reads into unique sequences, merging closely related sequences to remove PCR and sequencing errors. To assign V, D and J gene segments, CDR3 sequences were aligned to IMGT reference sequences. For a sequence to be retained, a match of at least six nucleotides was required to both a V gene segment and a J gene segment. Rearrangements were called productive when the CDR3 lacked stop codons and stayed in frame with V and J; all others were non-productive. Following IMGT convention, CDR3 was defined as the stretch from the second conserved V-encoded cysteine up to the conserved J-encoded phenylalanine. Sequences without an unambiguous match to a single V gene segment were excluded from the earlier analysis of over 500 of the donors. In an earlier analysis of some 590 of the donors, a V segment was called functional when productive rearrangements were above 56.7%, and segregating when the standard deviation between donors exceeded 5%. A statistical classification framework was developed to diagnose cytomegalovirus status using the catalog of TCR beta chain sequences. V and J gene assignment, in a later analysis, came from comparing TCR nucleotide sequences with IMGT/GENE-DB human TR gene sequences. The TCRdist pipeline was used in a later analysis to assign CDR3 sequences and most-parsimonious VDJ recombination scenarios. In a later analysis, each TCR beta chain was defined by its CDR3 amino acid sequence together with its V-gene family, and reads lacking a unique V-gene family were excluded. In a later analysis, several hundred highly shared, low-generation-probability nucleotide sequences were removed to address suspected cross-contamination and a sequencing artifact. In a later analysis, a clonal expansion index for each public chain was calculated from normalized within-repertoire ranks of inferred template counts. A later analysis computed generation probabilities with a VDJ recombination model fitted to out-of-frame rearrangements, and checked the results against IGoR. In a later analysis, TCR-TCR, TCR-HLA and TCR-CMV co-occurrence was scored with hypergeometric tests, and a repertoire-size bias correction was applied to TCR pairs. In a later analysis, false discovery rates were estimated by permuting HLA or CMV assignments 20 times. In a later analysis, co-occurring TCRs were grouped with DBSCAN, and TCRdist sequence similarity was added when clustering was performed within HLA-allele-positive subsets. Repertoires with fewer than 30,000 or more than 120,000 public chains, plus five repertoires with anomalous nucleotide sharing, were excluded from co-occurrence clustering. The source is immuneACCESS, and TCRdb retained only in-frame sequences with V and J called. Part of the clones is not carried over; for the studies checked, unresolved V genes explain less than half of this, and the remainder is unexplained. The V and J calls and clone size were taken over from that table, and D and trimming were inferred from the DNA. The sample profile shows a few hundred thousand clones; 70% to 90% of them were found once. The ten largest clonotypes hold 2% to 3% of the sample.

In total, approximately 700 healthy bone marrow donors made up the cohort. Cohort members were all nominally healthy when sampled, although unrecorded immune exposures were likely present. The donor tested CMV seronegative and was one of the 352 seronegative cohort members. Each donor provided a peripheral blood sample, and peripheral blood mononuclear cells were used for TCR beta sequencing. Genomic DNA was extracted from the blood cell samples with the Qiagen DNeasy Blood Extraction Kit. With regard to this clone: Its recognized antigen is unknown. Base quality data are lacking; no much larger clone is found one base away.

Sequencing input: PBMCs. The rearranged segments are TRBV18 and TRBJ1-4, with TRBD1 tentatively as D gene (5 bases match). The sequence derives from a woman aged 18-29 years in good health and CMV-seronegative. The CDR3 region reads CASSPWGGDEKLFF. The nucleotides read TGTGCCAGCTCACCCTGGGGAGGGGACGAAAAACTGTTTTTT. Supplemented by the reference TRBV18 and TRBJ1-4 proteins around the CDR3, the complete variable domain is NAGVMQNPRHLVRRRGQEARLRCSPMKGHSHVYWYRQLPEEGLKFMVYLQKENIIDESGMPKERFSAEFPKEGPSILRIQQVVRGDSAAYFCASSPWGGDEKLFFGSGTQLSVL.